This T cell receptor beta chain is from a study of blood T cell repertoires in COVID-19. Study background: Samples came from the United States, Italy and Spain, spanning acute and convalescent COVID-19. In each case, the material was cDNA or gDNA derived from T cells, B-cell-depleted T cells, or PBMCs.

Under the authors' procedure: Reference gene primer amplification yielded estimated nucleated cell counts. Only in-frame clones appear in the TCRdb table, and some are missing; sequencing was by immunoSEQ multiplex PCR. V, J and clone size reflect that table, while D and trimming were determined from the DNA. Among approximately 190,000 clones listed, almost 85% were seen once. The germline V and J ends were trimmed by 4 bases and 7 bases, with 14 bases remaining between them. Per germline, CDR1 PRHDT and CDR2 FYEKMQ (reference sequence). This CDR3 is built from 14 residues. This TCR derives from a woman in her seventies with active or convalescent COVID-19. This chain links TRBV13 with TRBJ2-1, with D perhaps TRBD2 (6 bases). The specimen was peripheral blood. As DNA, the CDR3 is TGTGCCAGCAGCTACGGCGGGATCCATAATGAGCAGTTCTTC. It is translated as CASSYGGIHNEQFF.